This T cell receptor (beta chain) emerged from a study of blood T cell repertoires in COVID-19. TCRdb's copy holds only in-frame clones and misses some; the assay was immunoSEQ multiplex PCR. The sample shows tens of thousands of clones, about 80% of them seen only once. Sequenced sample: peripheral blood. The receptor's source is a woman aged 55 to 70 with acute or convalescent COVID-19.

The CDR3 coding sequence is TGTGCCAGCACTGAAGACAGGGGCGGTTATGGCTACACCTTC. Translating it yields CASTEDRGGYGYTF. The chain carries TRBV21-1 and TRBJ1-2; TRBD1 is taken as the D call from the table, unchecked against the DNA. TRBV21-1 constitutes a pseudogene. The CDR3 has 14 residues.